This TCR beta chain was sequenced for a study of technical replicates of blood from a few donors (dated by TCRdb to about 2017). The library was made by the immunoSEQ multiplex PCR assay. TCRdb took over this immuneACCESS table, retaining in-frame rearrangements with V and J assigned. Such tables are incomplete; in checked studies, under half of the missing clones stem from an unresolved V gene, and the remainder is unexplained. The sample contains over 50,000 clones, roughly 94% of them found a single time. The ten biggest clones cover roughly 0.22% of the sample. The V and J ends are trimmed by 3 bases and 4 bases, leaving 10 bases between them. Taken from cysteine to phenylalanine, the CDR3 has 14 residues. The DNA shown is the 42-base CDR3, in frame from base 1. Via the germline V gene, CDR1 is SGHTA and CDR2 FQGTGA. Note on this clone: Its antigen specificity is not known. No base-level quality is on record; no much larger clone is a single base apart.

The chain is encoded by TRBV7-3 joined to TRBJ2-1; TRBD2 is a weak D gene call, 6 bases matching. This TCR was recovered from a human donor in good health. Sequenced sample: T cells isolated from PBMCs. The CDR3 here reads CASSFLGGYNEQFF. In nucleotides, the sequence is TGTGCCAGCAGCTTTCTGGGGGGTTACAATGAGCAGTTCTTC.